Many counts were recorded for the clone carrying this T cell receptor (beta chain). Its antigen is still unknown. The data derive from a study of blood T cells in healthy people across ages. Broader study findings: Shifts in expanded clonotypes may have been confounded by donor CMV status, which was unknown. Naive CD4+ cells and diversity were both higher in long-lived donors than in aged donors.

The CDR3 has 15 residues. V shed 6 bases and J shed 2 bases, with 11 bases lying between them. Germline CDR1 reads MGHRA; CDR2 reads YSYEKL. With a J-beta primer mix and a sample-barcoded 5' primer, a second PCR ran 7 to 11 cycles. TCRdb processed the 5' RACE reads anew with MiXCR; each CDR3 protein has one entry. This table holds approximately 700,000 distinct CDR3 sequences, about 30% found once. The sample comprised blood. This clonotype was sampled from a woman of 80 years or more in good health. This chain connects TRBV4-1 to TRBJ2-6; D is uncertain. The CDR3 protein is CASSSSRAGANVLTF. DNA for the CDR3: TGCGCCAGCAGTAGTTCACGGGCTGGGGCCAACGTCCTGACTTTC.